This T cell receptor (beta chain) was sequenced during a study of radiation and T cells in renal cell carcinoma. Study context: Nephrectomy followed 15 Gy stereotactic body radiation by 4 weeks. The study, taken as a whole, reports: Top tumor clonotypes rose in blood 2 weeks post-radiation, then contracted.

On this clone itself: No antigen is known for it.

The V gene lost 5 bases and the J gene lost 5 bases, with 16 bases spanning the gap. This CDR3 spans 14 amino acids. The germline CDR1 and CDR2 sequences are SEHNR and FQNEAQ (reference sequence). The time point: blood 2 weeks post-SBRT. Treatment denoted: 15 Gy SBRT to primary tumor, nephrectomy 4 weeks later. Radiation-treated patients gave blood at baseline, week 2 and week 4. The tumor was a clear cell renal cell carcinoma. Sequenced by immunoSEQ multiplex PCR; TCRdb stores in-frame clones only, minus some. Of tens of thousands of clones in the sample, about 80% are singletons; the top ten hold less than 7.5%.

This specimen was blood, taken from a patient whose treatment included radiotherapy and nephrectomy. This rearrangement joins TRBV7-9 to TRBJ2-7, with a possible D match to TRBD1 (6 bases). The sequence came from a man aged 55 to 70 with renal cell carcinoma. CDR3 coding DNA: TGTGCCAGCAGCCCCCTCACCACAGGGAACGAGCAGTACTTC. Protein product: CASSPLTTGNEQYF.